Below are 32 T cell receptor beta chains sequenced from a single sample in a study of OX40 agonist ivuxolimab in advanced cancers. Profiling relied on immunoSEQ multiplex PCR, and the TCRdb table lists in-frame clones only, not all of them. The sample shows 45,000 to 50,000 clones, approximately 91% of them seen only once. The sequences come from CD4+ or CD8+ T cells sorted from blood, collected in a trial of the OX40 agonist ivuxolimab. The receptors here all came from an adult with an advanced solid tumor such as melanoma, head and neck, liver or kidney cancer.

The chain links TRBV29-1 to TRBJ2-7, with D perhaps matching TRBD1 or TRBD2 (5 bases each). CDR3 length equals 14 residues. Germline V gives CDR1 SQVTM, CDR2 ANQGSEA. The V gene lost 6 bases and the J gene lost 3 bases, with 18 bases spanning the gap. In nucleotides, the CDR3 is TGCAGCGTCGAATCCCGGGACCGGGACTACGAGCAGTACGTC. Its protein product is CSVESRDRDYEQYV.

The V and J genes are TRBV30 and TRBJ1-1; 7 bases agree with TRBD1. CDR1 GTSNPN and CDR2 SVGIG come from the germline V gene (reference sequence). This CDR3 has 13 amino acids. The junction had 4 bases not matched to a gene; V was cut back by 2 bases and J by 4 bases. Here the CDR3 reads CAWSLGGSTEAFF. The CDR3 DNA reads TGTGCCTGGAGTCTAGGGGGCAGCACTGAAGCTTTCTTT.

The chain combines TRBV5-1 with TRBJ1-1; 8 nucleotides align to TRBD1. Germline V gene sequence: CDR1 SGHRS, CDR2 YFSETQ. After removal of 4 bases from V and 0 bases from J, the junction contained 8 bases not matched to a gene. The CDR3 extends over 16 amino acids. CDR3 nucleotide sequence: TGCGCCAGCAGCGTAGGACAGGGTTTCATGAACACTGAAGCTTTCTTT. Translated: CASSVGQGFMNTEAFF. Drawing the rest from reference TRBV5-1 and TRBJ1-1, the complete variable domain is KAGVTQTPRYLIKTRGQQVTLSCSPISGHRSVSWYQQTPGQGLQFLFEYFSETQRNKGNFPGRFSGRQFSNSRSEMNVSTLELGDSALYLCASSVGQGFMNTEAFFGQGTRLTVV.

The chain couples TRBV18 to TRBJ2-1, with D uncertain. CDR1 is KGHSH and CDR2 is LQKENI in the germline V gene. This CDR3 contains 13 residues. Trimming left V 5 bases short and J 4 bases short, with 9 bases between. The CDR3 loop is CASSSTSYNEQFF. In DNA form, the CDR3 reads TGTGCCAGCTCATCAACTTCTTACAATGAGCAGTTCTTC. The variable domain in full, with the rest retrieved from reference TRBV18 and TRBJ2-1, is NAGVMQNPRHLVRRRGQEARLRCSPMKGHSHVYWYRQLPEEGLKFMVYLQKENIIDESGMPKERFSAEFPKEGPSILRIQQVVRGDSAAYFCASSSTSYNEQFFGPGTRLTVL.

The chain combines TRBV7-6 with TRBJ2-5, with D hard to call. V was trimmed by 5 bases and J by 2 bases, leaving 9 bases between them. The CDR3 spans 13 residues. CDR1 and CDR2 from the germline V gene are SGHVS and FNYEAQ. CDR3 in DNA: TGTGCCAGCAGCCCGGGTTCACAAGAGACCCAGTACTTC. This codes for CASSPGSQETQYF. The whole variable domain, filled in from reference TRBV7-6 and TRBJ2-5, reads GAGVSQSPRYKVTKRGQDVALRCDPISGHVSLYWYRQALGQGPEFLTYFNYEAQQDKSGLPNDRFSAERPEGSISTLTIQRTEQRDSAMYRCASSPGSQETQYFGPGTRLLVL.

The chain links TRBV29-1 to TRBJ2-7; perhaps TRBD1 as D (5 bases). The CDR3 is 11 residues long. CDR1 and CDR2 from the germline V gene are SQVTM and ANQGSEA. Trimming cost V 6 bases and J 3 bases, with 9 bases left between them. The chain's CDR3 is CSVETDYEQYF. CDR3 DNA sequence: TGCAGCGTCGAGACAGACTACGAGCAGTACTTC.

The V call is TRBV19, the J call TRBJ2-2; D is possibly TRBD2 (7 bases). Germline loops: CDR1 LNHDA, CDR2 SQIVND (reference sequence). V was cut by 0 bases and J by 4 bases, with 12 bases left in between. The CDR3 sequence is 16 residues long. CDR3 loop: CASSIERGPLTGELFF. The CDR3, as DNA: TGTGCCAGTAGTATAGAGCGGGGGCCCCTCACCGGGGAGCTGTTTTTT.

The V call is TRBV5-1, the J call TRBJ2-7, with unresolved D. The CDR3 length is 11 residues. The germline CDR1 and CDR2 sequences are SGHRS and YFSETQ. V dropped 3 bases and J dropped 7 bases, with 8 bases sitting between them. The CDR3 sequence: CASSCPWEQYV. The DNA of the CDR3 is TGCGCCAGCAGCTGCCCGTGGGAGCAGTACGTC.

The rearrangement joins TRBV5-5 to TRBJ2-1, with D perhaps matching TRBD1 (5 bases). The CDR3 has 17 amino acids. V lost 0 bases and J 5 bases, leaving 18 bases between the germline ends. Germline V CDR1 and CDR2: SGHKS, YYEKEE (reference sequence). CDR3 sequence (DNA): TGTGCCAGCAGCTTGGGAGGCAGGGCAGGATCTAACAATGAGCAGTTCTTC. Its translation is CASSLGGRAGSNNEQFF.

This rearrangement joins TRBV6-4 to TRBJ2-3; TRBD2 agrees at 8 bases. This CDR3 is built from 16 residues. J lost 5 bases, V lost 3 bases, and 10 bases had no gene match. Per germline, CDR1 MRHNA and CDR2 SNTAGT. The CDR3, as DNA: TGTGCCAGCAGTGAGACCCCTAAACGGGGGGGAGATACGCAGTATTTT. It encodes CASSETPKRGGDTQYF.

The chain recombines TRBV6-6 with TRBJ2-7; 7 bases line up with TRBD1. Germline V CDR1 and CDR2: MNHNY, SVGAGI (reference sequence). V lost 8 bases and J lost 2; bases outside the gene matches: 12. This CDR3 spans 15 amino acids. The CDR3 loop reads CASLSDRDFPYEQYV. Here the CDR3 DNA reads TGTGCCAGCTTGTCTGACAGGGATTTCCCCTACGAGCAGTACGTC.

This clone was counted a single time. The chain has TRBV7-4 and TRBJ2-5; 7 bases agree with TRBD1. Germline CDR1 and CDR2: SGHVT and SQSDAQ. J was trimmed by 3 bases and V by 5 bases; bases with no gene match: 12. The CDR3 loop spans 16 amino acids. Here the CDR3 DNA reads TGTGCCAGCAGCCGAGAACCTGACAGGGATGAAGAGACCCAGTACTTC. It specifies CASSREPDRDEETQYF.

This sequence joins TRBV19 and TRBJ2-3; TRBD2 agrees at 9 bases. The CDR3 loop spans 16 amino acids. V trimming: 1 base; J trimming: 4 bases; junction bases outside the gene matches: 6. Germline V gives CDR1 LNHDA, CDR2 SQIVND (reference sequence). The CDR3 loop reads CASSIVQGGGADTQYF. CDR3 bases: TGTGCCAGTAGTATAGTGCAGGGCGGGGGGGCAGATACGCAGTATTTT.

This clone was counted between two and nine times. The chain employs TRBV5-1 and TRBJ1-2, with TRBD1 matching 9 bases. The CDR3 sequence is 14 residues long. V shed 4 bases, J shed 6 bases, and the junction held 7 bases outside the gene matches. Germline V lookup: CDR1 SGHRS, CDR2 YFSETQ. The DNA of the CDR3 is TGCGCCAGCAGCAGTAGGGACAGGGCTCATGGCTACACCTTC. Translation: CASSSRDRAHGYTF.

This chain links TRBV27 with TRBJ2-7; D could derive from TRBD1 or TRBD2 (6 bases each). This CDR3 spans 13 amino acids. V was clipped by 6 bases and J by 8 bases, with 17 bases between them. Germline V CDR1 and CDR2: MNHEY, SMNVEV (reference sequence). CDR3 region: CASRSGRGLKQYF. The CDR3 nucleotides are TGTGCCAGCAGGTCGGGCAGGGGACTCAAGCAGTACTTC.

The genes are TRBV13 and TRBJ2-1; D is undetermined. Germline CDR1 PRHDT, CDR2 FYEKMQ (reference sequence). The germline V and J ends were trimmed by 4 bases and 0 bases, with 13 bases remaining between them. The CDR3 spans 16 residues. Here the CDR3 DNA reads TGTGCCAGCAGCTCGCAAGGCGTGAGCTCCTACAATGAGCAGTTCTTC. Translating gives CASSSQGVSSYNEQFF.

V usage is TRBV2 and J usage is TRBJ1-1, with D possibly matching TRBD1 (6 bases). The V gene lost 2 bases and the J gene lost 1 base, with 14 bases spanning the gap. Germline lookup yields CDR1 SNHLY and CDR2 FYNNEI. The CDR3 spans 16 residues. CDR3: CASSEIGLQGNTEAFF. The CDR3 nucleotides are TGTGCCAGCAGTGAAATCGGCTTACAGGGGAACACTGAAGCTTTCTTT.

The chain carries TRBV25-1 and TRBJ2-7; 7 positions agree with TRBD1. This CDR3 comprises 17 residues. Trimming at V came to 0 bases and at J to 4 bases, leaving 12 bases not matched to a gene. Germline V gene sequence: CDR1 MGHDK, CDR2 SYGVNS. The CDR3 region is CASSEYRGTGVVYEQYF. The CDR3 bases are TGTGCCAGCAGTGAATATAGAGGCACAGGGGTAGTATACGAGCAGTACTTC.

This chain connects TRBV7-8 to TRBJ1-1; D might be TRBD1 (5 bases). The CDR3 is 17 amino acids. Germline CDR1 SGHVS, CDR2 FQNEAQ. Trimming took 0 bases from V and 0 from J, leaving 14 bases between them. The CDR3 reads CASSLAWTRFMNTEAFF. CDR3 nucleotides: TGTGCCAGCAGCTTAGCTTGGACAAGGTTTATGAACACTGAAGCTTTCTTT. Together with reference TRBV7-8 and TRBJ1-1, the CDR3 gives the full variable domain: GAGVSQSPRYKVAKRGQDVALRCDPISGHVSLFWYQQALGQGPEFLTYFQNEAQLDKSGLPSDRFFAERPEGSVSTLKIQRTQQEDSAVYLCASSLAWTRFMNTEAFFGQGTRLTVV.

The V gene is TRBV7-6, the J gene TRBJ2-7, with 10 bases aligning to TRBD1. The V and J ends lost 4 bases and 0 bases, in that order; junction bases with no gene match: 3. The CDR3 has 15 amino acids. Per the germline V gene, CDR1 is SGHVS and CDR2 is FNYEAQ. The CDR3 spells CASSYGQGVSYEQYF. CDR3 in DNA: TGTGCCAGCAGCTATGGACAGGGGGTCTCCTACGAGCAGTACTTC.

The CDR3 bases are TGTGCCAGCAGCTTGACAGTCCAGGTGTCCAATTCACCCCTCCACTTT. Amino acids: CASSLTVQVSNSPLHF. The chain employs TRBV7-9 and TRBJ1-6, with a tentative D call TRBD1 (5 bases). This CDR3 has 16 residues. V lost 3 bases to trimming and J lost 7 bases, with 16 bases between them. The germline CDR1 and CDR2 sequences are SEHNR and FQNEAQ (reference sequence).

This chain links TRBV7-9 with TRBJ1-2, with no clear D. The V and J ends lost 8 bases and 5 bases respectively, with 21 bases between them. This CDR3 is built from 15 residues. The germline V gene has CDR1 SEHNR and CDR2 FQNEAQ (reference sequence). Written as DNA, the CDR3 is TGTGCCAGCGGCCCCTCCTTTGGACCTCAATATGGCTACACCTTC. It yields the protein CASGPSFGPQYGYTF.

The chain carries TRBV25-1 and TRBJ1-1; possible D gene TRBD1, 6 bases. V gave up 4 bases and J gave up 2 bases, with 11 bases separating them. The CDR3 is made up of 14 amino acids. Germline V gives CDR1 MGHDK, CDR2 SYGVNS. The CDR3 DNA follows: TGTGCCAGCAGTGGGGCAGGGGTAAACACTGAAGCTTTCTTT. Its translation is CASSGAGVNTEAFF.

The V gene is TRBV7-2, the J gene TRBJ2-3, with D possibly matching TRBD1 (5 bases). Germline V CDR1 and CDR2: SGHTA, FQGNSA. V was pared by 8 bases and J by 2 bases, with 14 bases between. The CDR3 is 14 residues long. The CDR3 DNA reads TGTGCCAGCTGCACAGGACGGTACACAGATACGCAGTATTTT. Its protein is CASCTGRYTDTQYF.

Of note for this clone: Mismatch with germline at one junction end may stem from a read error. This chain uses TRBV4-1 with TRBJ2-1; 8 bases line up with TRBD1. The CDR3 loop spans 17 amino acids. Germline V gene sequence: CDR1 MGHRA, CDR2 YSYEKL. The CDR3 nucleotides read TGCGCCAGCAGCCAAATGAACAGGGGGGCATCCTTCAATGAGCAGTTCTTC. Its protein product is CASSQMNRGASFNEQFF.

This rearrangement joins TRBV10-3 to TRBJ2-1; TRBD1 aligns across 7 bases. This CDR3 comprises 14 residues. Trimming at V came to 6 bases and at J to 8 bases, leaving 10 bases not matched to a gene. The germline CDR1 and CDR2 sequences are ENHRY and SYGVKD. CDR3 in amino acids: CAIRKGATNDEQFF. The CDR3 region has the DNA TGTGCCATCAGAAAGGGGGCTACTAACGATGAGCAGTTCTTC.

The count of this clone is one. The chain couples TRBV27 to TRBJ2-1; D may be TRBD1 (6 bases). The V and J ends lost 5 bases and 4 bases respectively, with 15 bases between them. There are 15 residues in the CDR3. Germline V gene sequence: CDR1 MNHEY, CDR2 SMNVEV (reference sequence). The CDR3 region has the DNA TGTGCCAGCAGTCCAGACGGTAGGGGGTACAATGAGCAGTTCTTC. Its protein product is CASSPDGRGYNEQFF.

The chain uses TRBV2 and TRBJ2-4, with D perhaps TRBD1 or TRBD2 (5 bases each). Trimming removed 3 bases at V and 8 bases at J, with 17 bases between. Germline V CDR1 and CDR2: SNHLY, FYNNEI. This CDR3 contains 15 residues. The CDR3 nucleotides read TGTGCCAGCAGTGACTTTTGGGGGTCCCTCGACATTCAGTACTTC. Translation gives CASSDFWGSLDIQYF. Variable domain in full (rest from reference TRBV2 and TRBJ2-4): EPEVTQTPSHQVTQMGQEVILRCVPISNHLYFYWYRQILGQKVEFLVSFYNNEISEKSEIFDDQFSVERPDGSNFTLKIRSTKLEDSAMYFCASSDFWGSLDIQYFGAGTRLSVL.

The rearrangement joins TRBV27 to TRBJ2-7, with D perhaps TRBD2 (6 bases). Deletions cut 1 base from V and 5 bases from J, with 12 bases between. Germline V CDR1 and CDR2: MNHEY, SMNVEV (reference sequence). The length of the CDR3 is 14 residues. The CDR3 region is CASSLYPGEDEQYF. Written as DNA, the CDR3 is TGTGCCAGCAGTTTATACCCGGGGGAGGACGAGCAGTACTTC.

The chain's CDR3 is CASSVGRDRGLEKLFF. DNA of the CDR3: TGTGCCAGCAGCGTGGGCCGGGACAGGGGTTTGGAGAAACTGTTTTTT. This rearrangement joins TRBV9 to TRBJ1-4, with TRBD1 identical over 10 bases. The V segment lost 2 bases and the J segment 11 bases; nucleotides outside the gene matches: 12. Germline-derived CDR1 and CDR2 are SGDLS and YYNGEE. The CDR3 runs to 16 residues.

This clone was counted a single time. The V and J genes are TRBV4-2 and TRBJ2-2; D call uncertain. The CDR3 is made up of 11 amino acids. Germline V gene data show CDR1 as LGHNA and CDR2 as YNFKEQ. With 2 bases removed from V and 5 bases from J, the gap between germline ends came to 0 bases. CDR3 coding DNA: TGTGCCAGCAGCCAAACCGGGGAGCTGTTTTTT. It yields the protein CASSQTGELFF.

The CDR3 protein is CASSRLTGGSVSGANVLTF. As DNA, the CDR3 is TGTGCCAGCAGCCGTCTAACAGGGGGCTCCGTCTCTGGGGCCAACGTCCTGACTTTC. The gene calls are TRBV27 and TRBJ2-6; 9 bases align to TRBD1. The CDR3 loop spans 19 amino acids. Germline CDR1 is MNHEY and CDR2 is SMNVEV (reference sequence). Trimming cost V 6 bases and J 0 bases; bases outside gene matches: 12.